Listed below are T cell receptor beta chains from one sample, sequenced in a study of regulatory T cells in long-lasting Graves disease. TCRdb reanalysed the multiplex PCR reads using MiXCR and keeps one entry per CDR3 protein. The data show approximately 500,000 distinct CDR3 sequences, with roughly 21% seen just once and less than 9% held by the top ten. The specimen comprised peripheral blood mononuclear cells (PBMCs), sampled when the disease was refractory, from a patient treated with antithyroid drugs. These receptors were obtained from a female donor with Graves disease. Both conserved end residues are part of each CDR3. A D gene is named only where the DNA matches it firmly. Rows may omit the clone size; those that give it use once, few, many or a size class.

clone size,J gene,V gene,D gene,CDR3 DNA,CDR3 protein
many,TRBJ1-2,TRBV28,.,TGTGCCAGCAGCTTATCCAAGATTGCTGGCTACACCTTC,CASSLSKIAGYTF
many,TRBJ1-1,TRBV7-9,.,TGTGCCAGCAGCCGGATATTGACTGAAGCTTTCTTT,CASSRILTEAFF
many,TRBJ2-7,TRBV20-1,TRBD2,TGCAGTGCCCTTTCTAGCGGGGCCTACGAGCAGTACTTC,CSALSSGAYEQYF
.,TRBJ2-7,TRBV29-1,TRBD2,TGCAGCGTTGAAGGAAGTGCGCCGGGGGGTAACTCCTACGAGCAGTACTTC,CSVEGSAPGGNSYEQYF
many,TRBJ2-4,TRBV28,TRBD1,TGTGCCAGCAGTTTGTGGCAGGGGGATTCCAAAAACATTCAGTACTTC,CASSLWQGDSKNIQYF
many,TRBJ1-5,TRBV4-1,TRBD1,TGCGCCAGCAGCCCACAGACAGGGGTTAATCAGCCCCAGCATTTT,CASSPQTGVNQPQHF
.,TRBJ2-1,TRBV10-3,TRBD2,TGTGCCATCAGTCCAATAGCGGGATTGAACAATGAGCAGTTCTTC,CAISPIAGLNNEQFF
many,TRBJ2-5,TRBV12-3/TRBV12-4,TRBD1,TGTGCCAGCACCTCTCTGACAGGGGCGGGGGAGACCCAGTACTTC,CASTSLTGAGETQYF
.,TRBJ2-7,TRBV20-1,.,TGCAGTGCCCTACAGGGTAGGGGCTACGAGCAGTACTTC,CSALQGRGYEQYF
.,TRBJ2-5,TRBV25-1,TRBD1,TGTGCCAGCAGCCACGGACAGGGGCAAGAGACCCAGTACTTC,CASSHGQGQETQYF
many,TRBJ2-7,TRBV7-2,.,TGTGCCAGCAGCTCCAACACAGAGAACTACGAGCAGTACTTC,CASSSNTENYEQYF
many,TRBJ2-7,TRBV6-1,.,TGTGCCAGCGAGAGTACTAAAAGCTACGAGCAGTACTTC,CASESTKSYEQYF
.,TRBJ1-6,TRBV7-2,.,TGTGCCAGCAGCTCATCGGTTTTCGGAGCGACACCCCTCCACTTT,CASSSSVFGATPLHF
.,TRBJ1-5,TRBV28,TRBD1,TGTGCCAGCAGGTGGGACAGGGTAGAGAATCAGCCCCAGCATTTT,CASRWDRVENQPQHF
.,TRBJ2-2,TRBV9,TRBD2,TGTGCCAGCAGGGAGGGGACTAGCGGGAGCGTAAACACCGGGGAGCTGTTTTTT,CASREGTSGSVNTGELFF
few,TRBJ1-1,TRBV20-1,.,TGCAGTGCTCCTTACCAGCCTAACACTGAAGCTTTCTTT,CSAPYQPNTEAFF
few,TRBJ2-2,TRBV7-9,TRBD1,TGTGCCAGCAGTCCCCCCGTGGGCAGGGGGACCGGGGAGCTGTTTTTT,CASSPPVGRGTGELFF
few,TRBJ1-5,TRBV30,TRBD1,TGTGCCTGGAGTTGGCGGGACAGGGCTAATCAGCCCCAGCATTTT,CAWSWRDRANQPQHF
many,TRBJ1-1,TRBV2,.,TGTGCCAGCAGTGATTCCCAGGCTGTGAACACTGAAGCTTTCTTT,CASSDSQAVNTEAFF
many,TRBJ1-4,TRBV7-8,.,TGTGCCAGCAGCTCACAGGGTCTCCGAGGCGAAAAACTGTTTTTT,CASSSQGLRGEKLFF
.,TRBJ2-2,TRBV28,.,TGTGCCAGCAGTCCGTCCGGGACCTTAGGTACCGGGGAGCTGTTTTTT,CASSPSGTLGTGELFF
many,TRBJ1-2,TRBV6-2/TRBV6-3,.,TGTGCCAGCAGTTACTTACGCAAGGCGGACTTCCCGTATGGCTACACCTTC,CASSYLRKADFPYGYTF
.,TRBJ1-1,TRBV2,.,TGTGCCAGCAGTGCAGACAGCATGAACACTGAAGCTTTCTTT,CASSADSMNTEAFF
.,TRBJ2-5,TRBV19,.,TGTGCCAGATCTCTGGGGGGGCCGGGGGAGACCCAGTACTTC,CARSLGGPGETQYF
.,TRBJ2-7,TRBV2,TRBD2,TGTGCCAGCAGTGTCAGGGCGCGGGGGGAGCAGTACTTC,CASSVRARGEQYF
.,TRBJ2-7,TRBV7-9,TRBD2,TGTGCCTGCCGCCAGCGGGAGGGCCGCGAGCAGTACTTC,CACRQREGREQYF